A selection of T cell receptor beta chains follows, all from one sample in a study of control samples from healthy donors and cancer patients. Using immunoSEQ multiplex PCR, the repertoire was profiled, and TCRdb retains in-frame clones only, with some absent. The table includes approximately 74,000 clones, about 95% detected once. The sequenced material came from blood. The receptors were sampled from a woman in her thirties in good health. CDR3s include the opening cysteine and the closing phenylalanine or tryptophan. The order of the fields is V gene, clone size, J gene, D gene, CDR3 protein, CDR3 DNA. The D gene is left open where the match is weak. Clone size is not always given. Where it is, it says once, few, many or a class for expanded clones.

v_gene: TRBV24-1
abundance: once
j_gene: TRBJ2-2
d_gene: .
CDR3aa: CATSVGAANTGELFF
CDR3nt: TGTGCCACCAGTGTGGGGGCGGCGAACACCGGGGAGCTGTTTTTT

v_gene: TRBV10-3
abundance: once
j_gene: TRBJ1-2
d_gene: TRBD1
CDR3aa: CAISETGGNGYTF
CDR3nt: TGTGCCATCAGTGAGACAGGGGGTAATGGCTACACCTTC

v_gene: TRBV10-2
abundance: once
j_gene: TRBJ1-6
d_gene: .
CDR3aa: CASSDYTNGRQQPSALHF
CDR3nt: TGCGCCAGCAGTGATTACACAAACGGGAGGCAACAGCCGTCGGCCCTCCACTTT

v_gene: TRBV18
abundance: once
j_gene: TRBJ1-2
d_gene: .
CDR3aa: CASSPPFWGLGYTF
CDR3nt: TGTGCCAGCTCACCACCGTTTTGGGGGTTAGGCTACACCTTC

v_gene: TRBV7-9
abundance: .
j_gene: TRBJ2-1
d_gene: .
CDR3aa: CASSLGGGEVNEQFF
CDR3nt: TGTGCCAGCAGCTTAGGGGGCGGGGAGGTCAATGAGCAGTTCTTC

v_gene: TRBV18
abundance: .
j_gene: TRBJ2-7
d_gene: TRBD1
CDR3aa: CASSPRDRGPYEQYF
CDR3nt: TGTGCCAGCTCACCAAGGGACAGGGGACCCTACGAGCAGTACTTC

v_gene: TRBV10-1
abundance: .
j_gene: TRBJ2-3
d_gene: .
CDR3aa: CASSESIGATDTQYF
CDR3nt: TGCGCCAGCAGTGAGTCGATAGGGGCGACAGATACGCAGTATTTT

v_gene: TRBV27
abundance: .
j_gene: TRBJ1-5
d_gene: .
CDR3aa: CASSWGTDQPQHF
CDR3nt: TGTGCCAGCAGTTGGGGGACCGATCAGCCCCAGCATTTT

v_gene: TRBV5-4
abundance: .
j_gene: TRBJ1-3
d_gene: .
CDR3aa: CASSFDGPSSGNTIYF
CDR3nt: TGTGCCAGCAGCTTCGACGGGCCTAGCTCTGGAAACACCATATATTTT

v_gene: TRBV28
abundance: .
j_gene: TRBJ1-2
d_gene: .
CDR3aa: CASSPTGEGKNGYTF
CDR3nt: TGTGCCAGCAGCCCAACCGGGGAGGGGAAGAATGGCTACACCTTC

v_gene: TRBV2
abundance: .
j_gene: TRBJ2-5
d_gene: TRBD2
CDR3aa: CASSGSGGAETQYF
CDR3nt: TGTGCCAGCAGTGGTAGCGGGGGGGCAGAGACCCAGTACTTC

v_gene: TRBV12-3/TRBV12-4
abundance: once
j_gene: TRBJ1-2
d_gene: .
CDR3aa: CASSSGSGSYTF
CDR3nt: TGTGCCAGCAGCTCCGGCTCGGGCTCCTACACCTTC

v_gene: TRBV10-1
abundance: .
j_gene: TRBJ1-2
d_gene: .
CDR3aa: CASSAGRNYGYTF
CDR3nt: TGCGCCAGCAGTGCAGGCAGAAACTATGGCTACACCTTC

v_gene: TRBV5-1
abundance: .
j_gene: TRBJ2-6
d_gene: .
CDR3aa: CASSLVLGSGANVLTF
CDR3nt: TGCGCCAGCAGCTTGGTTCTGGGCTCTGGGGCCAACGTCCTGACTTTC

v_gene: TRBV5-1
abundance: .
j_gene: TRBJ2-2
d_gene: TRBD1
CDR3aa: CASSKRQGVTGELFF
CDR3nt: TGCGCCAGCAGCAAACGACAGGGGGTCACCGGGGAGCTGTTTTTT

v_gene: TRBV7-8
abundance: .
j_gene: TRBJ1-5
d_gene: .
CDR3aa: CASRPRGRADQPQHF
CDR3nt: TGTGCCAGCAGGCCCCGAGGGCGGGCGGATCAGCCCCAGCATTTT

v_gene: TRBV2
abundance: .
j_gene: TRBJ1-5
d_gene: TRBD1
CDR3aa: CASSRGQGRDNQPQHF
CDR3nt: TGTGCCAGCAGCCGAGGACAGGGCCGGGACAATCAGCCCCAGCATTTT

v_gene: TRBV4-2
abundance: .
j_gene: TRBJ1-2
d_gene: .
CDR3aa: CASSQSTSTFYGYTF
CDR3nt: TGTGCCAGCAGCCAAAGTACTTCGACGTTCTATGGCTACACCTTC